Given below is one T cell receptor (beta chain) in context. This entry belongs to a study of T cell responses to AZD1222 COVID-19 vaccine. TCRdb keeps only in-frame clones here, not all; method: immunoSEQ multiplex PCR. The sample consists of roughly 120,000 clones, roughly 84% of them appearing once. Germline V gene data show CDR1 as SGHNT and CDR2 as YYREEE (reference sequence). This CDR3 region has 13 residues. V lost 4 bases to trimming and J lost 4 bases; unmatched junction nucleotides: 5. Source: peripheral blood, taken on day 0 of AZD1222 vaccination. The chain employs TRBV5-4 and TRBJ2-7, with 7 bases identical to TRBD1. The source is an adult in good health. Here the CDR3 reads CASSVNRGYEQYF. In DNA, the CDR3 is TGTGCCAGCAGCGTAAACAGGGGTTACGAGCAGTACTTC.